These 15 T cell receptor beta chains share one sample of origin, sequenced in a study of OX40 agonist ivuxolimab in advanced cancers. TCRdb's table, derived via immunoSEQ multiplex PCR, lists solely in-frame clones and lacks some. The sample lists around 71,000 clones, 60% to 80% occurring once. The sequenced sample was CD4+ or CD8+ T cells sorted from blood, obtained in a trial of the OX40 agonist ivuxolimab. The origin of the receptors is an adult with an advanced solid tumor such as melanoma, head and neck, liver or kidney cancer.

The chain recombines TRBV30 with TRBJ1-5; possibly TRBD1 for D (5 bases). The CDR3 consists of 13 residues. Germline V gene data show CDR1 as GTSNPN and CDR2 as SVGIG (reference sequence). The V end lost 0 bases, the J end lost 6 bases, and 9 bases lay between the germline ends. The CDR3 DNA follows: TGTGCCTGGAGTGTCGGGGGGTCTCAGCCCCAGCATTTT. It codes for CAWSVGGSQPQHF.

The table lists this clone with a few counts. V is TRBV11-2 and J is TRBJ2-3; 16 bases are a match to TRBD2. Germline V gene data show CDR1 as SGHAT and CDR2 as FQNNGV. The CDR3 is made up of 15 amino acids. V shed 5 bases, J shed 10 bases, and the junction held 6 bases outside the gene matches. In nucleotides, the CDR3 is TGTGCCAGCAGCGCCGGGACTAGCGGGGGGGCAGCGCAGTATTTT. Its protein is CASSAGTSGGAAQYF.

V gene TRBV5-1 combines with J gene TRBJ1-6; D unresolved. CDR1 is SGHRS and CDR2 is YFSETQ in the germline V gene. V was shortened by 0 bases and J by 7 bases, with 11 bases between the two germline ends. This CDR3 has 15 amino acids. The CDR3 reads CASSLDTHGNSPLHF. In nucleotides, the CDR3 is TGCGCCAGCAGCTTGGACACCCACGGGAATTCACCCCTCCACTTT.

The chain employs TRBV18 and TRBJ2-7, with D tentatively TRBD1 (5 bases). The CDR3 totals 15 residues. The V gene's germline CDR1 is KGHSH and CDR2 LQKENI. Trimming pared 3 bases from V and 2 bases from J, leaving 14 bases between. CDR3 sequence reads: CASSPQGTGPYEQYF. The CDR3 DNA is TGTGCCAGCTCACCCCAGGGTACAGGCCCCTACGAGCAGTACTTC.

V usage is TRBV6-6 and J usage is TRBJ1-6, with TRBD1 identical over 7 bases. Trimming cost V 5 bases and J 7 bases; bases outside gene matches: 5. Germline assignment: CDR1 MNHNY and CDR2 SVGAGI (reference sequence). The CDR3 is made up of 14 amino acids. The CDR3 DNA follows: TGTGCCAGCAGTAGGGACAGTTGGAATTCACCCCTCCACTTT. It specifies CASSRDSWNSPLHF.

This chain uses TRBV9 with TRBJ2-7; D is unclear. Germline loops: CDR1 SGDLS, CDR2 YYNGEE. The CDR3 loop spans 12 amino acids. Trimming took off 3 bases at V and 2 bases at J, with 6 bases between the two ends. CDR3 nucleotide sequence: TGTGCCAGCAGCGGAGTCGCCTACGAGCAGTACTTC. It encodes CASSGVAYEQYF.

J is TRBJ2-3 and V is TRBV25-1; 8 nucleotides line up with TRBD2. The V gene's germline CDR1 is MGHDK and CDR2 SYGVNS. V gave up 4 bases and J gave up 0 bases; unmatched junction bases: 9. The CDR3 runs to 17 residues. The CDR3 sequence is CASSVGIGGGSTDTQYF. Here the CDR3 DNA reads TGTGCCAGCAGTGTCGGTATCGGGGGGGGTAGCACAGATACGCAGTATTTT.

V is TRBV4-1 and J is TRBJ2-7, with 13 bases aligning to TRBD2. Germline trimming cut 3 bases from V and 3 bases from J; bases unmatched to any gene: 8. The germline CDR1 and CDR2 sequences are MGHRA and YSYEKL. CDR3 size: 17 residues. The CDR3 DNA reads as TGCGCCAGCAGCCACCAACTCGGACTAGCGGGAGTCTACGAGCAGTACTTC. Translated, it gives CASSHQLGLAGVYEQYF.

This clone showed up just once. J is TRBJ2-1 and V is TRBV27; D uncertain. This CDR3 comprises 13 residues. Trimming stripped 5 bases from V and 0 bases from J, with 5 bases between. Germline V gene sequence: CDR1 MNHEY, CDR2 SMNVEV (reference sequence). The DNA for the CDR3 is TGTGCCAGCAGTCGGTCCTCCTACAATGAGCAGTTCTTC. This codes for CASSRSSYNEQFF.

The chain has TRBV7-8 and TRBJ2-2; D gene ambiguous. Trimming removed 2 bases from V and 1 base from J, with 5 bases in between. CDR1 and CDR2 (germline): SGHVS, FQNEAQ. The CDR3 runs to 14 residues. CDR3 nucleotide sequence: TGTGCCAGCAGCTTAACAGTGAACACCGGGGAGCTGTTTTTT. As protein: CASSLTVNTGELFF.

The V and J genes are TRBV6-5 and TRBJ1-3; no reliable D call. The CDR3 is 12 residues long. The germline V and J ends were trimmed by 6 bases and 4 bases, with 7 bases remaining between them. The germline gives CDR1 MNHEY, CDR2 SVGAGI. The CDR3 sequence: CASRAGGNTIYF. The CDR3 DNA follows: TGTGCCAGCAGGGCGGGAGGAAACACCATATATTTT.

The rearrangement joins TRBV4-3 to TRBJ2-1; TRBD1 or TRBD2 may be the D gene (5 bases each). Trimming pared 4 bases from V and 4 bases from J, leaving 17 bases between. The CDR3 totals 16 residues. The germline V gene has CDR1 LGHNA and CDR2 YSLEER. The CDR3 loop reads CASSRLGAEEYNEQFF. CDR3 sequence (DNA): TGCGCCAGCAGCCGGTTAGGGGCGGAGGAGTACAATGAGCAGTTCTTC.

This clone occurred a few times. V is TRBV2 and J is TRBJ1-1; D remains unclear. The CDR3 contains 11 residues. V shed 5 bases and J shed 10 bases, with 11 bases lying between them. The germline V gene encodes CDR1 SNHLY and CDR2 FYNNEI. The CDR3 DNA sequence: TGTGCCAGCAGTTTCCCGGCCCCAGCTTTCTTT. Its protein is CASSFPAPAFF.

V usage is TRBV15 and J usage is TRBJ2-5; 8 bases match TRBD2. This CDR3 spans 17 amino acids. Germline loops: CDR1 LNHNV, CDR2 YYDKDF (reference sequence). With 1 base clipped from V and 5 bases from J, the junction kept 12 bases outside the gene matches. The CDR3 spells CATSRGFAAGGLETQYF. Here the CDR3 DNA reads TGTGCCACCAGCAGAGGATTTGCGGCGGGGGGCCTGGAGACCCAGTACTTC.

This rearrangement joins TRBV11-2 to TRBJ1-1; a possible D gene is TRBD1 (5 bases). Germline V gene sequence: CDR1 SGHAT, CDR2 FQNNGV. V lost 3 bases to trimming and J lost 8 bases, with 10 bases between them. This CDR3 contains 12 residues. CDR3 bases: TGTGCCAGCAGCTTTTCAGGGTTCGAAGCTTTCTTT. It yields the protein CASSFSGFEAFF.